This TCR beta chain derives from a study of T cell responses to AZD1222 COVID-19 vaccine. Study conclusions and caveats: Females made up more of the donors, who were largely white British, and clonal diversity may have come out too low. Vaccine-associated CD4 TCRs spanned spike, dominant at 160-218 and 743-854. A reported finding is that nearly half of spike-specific TCRs target unmutated variant regions.

With V trimmed by 3 bases and J by 5 bases, 6 bases remained unmatched. The length of the CDR3 is 14 residues. Germline V gene lookup returns CDR1 MNHEY and CDR2 SMNVEV (reference sequence). Only one count was recorded for this clone. No antigen is known for it. The repertoire was sequenced with immunoSEQ multiplex PCR; TCRdb's copy has only in-frame clones and lacks some. In the table there are roughly 190,000 clones, around 90% of which are singletons. This receptor was taken from an adult who received the MenACWY meningococcal vaccine as a control. This chain uses TRBV27 with TRBJ1-1; TRBD1 matches at 7 bases. The material was peripheral blood, obtained 28 days after the second dose of the MenACWY control vaccine. The CDR3 coding sequence is TGTGCCAGCAGTTTCCAGGGGGAAGTTACTGAAGCTTTCTTT. Translation gives CASSFQGEVTEAFF.